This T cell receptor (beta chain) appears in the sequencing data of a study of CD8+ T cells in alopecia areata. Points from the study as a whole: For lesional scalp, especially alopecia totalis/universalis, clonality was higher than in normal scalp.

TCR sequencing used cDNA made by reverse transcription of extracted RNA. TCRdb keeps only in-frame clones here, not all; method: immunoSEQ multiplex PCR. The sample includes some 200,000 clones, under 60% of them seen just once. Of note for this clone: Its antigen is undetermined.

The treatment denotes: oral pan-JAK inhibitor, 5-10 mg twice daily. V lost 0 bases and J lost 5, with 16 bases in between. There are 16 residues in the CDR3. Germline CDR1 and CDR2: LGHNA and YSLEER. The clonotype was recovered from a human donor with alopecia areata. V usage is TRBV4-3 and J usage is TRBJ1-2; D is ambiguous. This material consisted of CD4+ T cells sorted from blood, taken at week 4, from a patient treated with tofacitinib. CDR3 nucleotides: TGCGCCAGCAGCCAAGATCATTCGTCGAGTAGATATGGCTACACCTTC. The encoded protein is CASSQDHSSSRYGYTF.